The clone carrying this T cell receptor beta chain occurred a few times. What it recognizes is unknown. This specimen belongs to a study of blood T cells in healthy people across ages. The authors ran a second PCR of 7 to 11 cycles using a sample-barcoded 5' primer and a J-beta primer mix. Using its own MiXCR run on the 5' RACE reads, TCRdb lists one record per CDR3 protein. The sample yields over 600,000 distinct CDR3 sequences, roughly three fifths seen once. The germline V gene has CDR1 DFQATT and CDR2 SNEGSKA (reference sequence). The CDR3 loop spans 14 amino acids. With 1 base removed from V and 2 bases from J, the gap between germline ends came to 11 bases. Isolation of PBMCs gave at least 7 million cells per sample. Points from the study as a whole: With age, beta diversity per million T cells declined roughly linearly, significantly by approximately 41. Estimates based on one million T cells were treated as lower bounds.

This sequence originates from a middle-aged man in good health. Sequenced sample: blood. This chain connects TRBV20-1 to TRBJ2-5; the D gene is possibly TRBD2 (6 bases). The CDR3 here is CSARVSGLQETQYF. In DNA form, the CDR3 reads TGCAGTGCTAGAGTATCGGGACTGCAAGAGACCCAGTACTTC.